This TCR beta chain comes out of a study of T cells in narcolepsy (dated by TCRdb to 2016 to 2019). Describing the broader study: Patients with narcolepsy type 1 or type 2 (NT1, NT2) were enrolled in the study together with healthy control donors. Autoreactive T cells targeting hypocretin neuron self-antigens (hypocretin, TRIB2) were sought in narcolepsy patients, and TCR Vbeta sequencing was used to track clonotypes in blood and CSF. Summary of the overall study and its limitations: In plots comparing CSF and blood CD4+ T cell clonotypes from the same patient, HCRT-specific and TRIB2-specific autoreactive clonotypes were highlighted. Numbers of sequenced blood memory CD4+ clonotypes were comparable, with averages of approximately 39,000 in patients and fewer than 35,000 in controls. According to the report, autoreactive clonotypes were detected serially in the blood of the same patients and of different patients, but not in healthy controls. Certain blood memory CD4+ repertoires from patients and controls had no sequences that matched autoreactive T cell clones.

With respect to this clone: Its antigen is unknown. No much larger clonotype is one base removed from it; base qualities were not supplied.

In the germline V gene (reference sequence), CDR1 corresponds to GTSNPN and CDR2 to SVGIG. Spanning cysteine to phenylalanine, the CDR3 consists of 14 amino acids. The sequence is cut down to CDR3 DNA, 42 bases in frame from base 1. The V end loses 0 bases and the J end loses 8 bases, and a stretch of 14 bases separates them. Libraries came from the immunoSEQ multiplex PCR assay. As stored in TCRdb, this immuneACCESS dataset retains in-frame rearrangements with V and J assigned. A fraction of the clones does not appear; measured against another copy, unresolved V genes explain less than half of the discrepancy, and the remainder lacks a known reason. The sample records tens of thousands of clones, around 86% of which are singletons. 1.5% to 2% of the sample belongs to the ten largest clones. Memory CD4+ T cells were sorted ex vivo from peripheral blood of narcolepsy patients and healthy controls for TCR Vbeta sequencing.

The sequence was obtained from a human donor in good health. The specimen sequenced was memory (CD45RA-) CD4+ T cells from blood. The cell subset or site tag for this specimen amounts to: memory T cells sorted ex vivo from peripheral blood. Recombination linked TRBV30 to TRBJ1-5; tentative D gene TRBD1, with 5 bases matching. The nucleotides read TGTGCCTGGAGTGTAGGAAGGGGTTCGGAGCCCCAGCATTTT. It specifies CAWSVGRGSEPQHF. The full variable domain, with segments outside the CDR3 supplied by the reference TRBV30 and TRBJ1-5 proteins, appears as SQTIHQWPATLVQPVGSPLSLECTVEGTSNPNLYWYRQAAGRGLQLLFYSVGIGQISSEVPQNLSASRPQDRQFILSSKKLLLSDSGFYLCAWSVGRGSEPQHFGDGTRLSIL.